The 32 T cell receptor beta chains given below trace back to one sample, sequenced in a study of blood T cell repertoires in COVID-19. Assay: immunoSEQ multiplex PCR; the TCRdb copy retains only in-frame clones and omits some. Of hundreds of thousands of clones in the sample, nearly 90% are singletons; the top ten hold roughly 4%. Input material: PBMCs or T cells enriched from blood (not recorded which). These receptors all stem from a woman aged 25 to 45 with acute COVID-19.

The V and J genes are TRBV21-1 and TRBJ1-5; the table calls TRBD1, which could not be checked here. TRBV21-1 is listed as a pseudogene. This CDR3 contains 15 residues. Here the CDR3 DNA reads TGTGCCAGCAAAGGACAGGGGATTAGCGATCAGCCCCAGCATTTT. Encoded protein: CASKGQGISDQPQHF.

The CDR3 reads CATSGGNQPQHF. The CDR3 DNA sequence: TGTGCCACCTCCGGTGGCAATCAGCCCCAGCATTTT. The gene calls are TRBV27 and TRBJ1-5; D is undetermined. The V end was cut by 10 bases, the J end by 2 bases, with 9 bases between. Germline lookup yields CDR1 MNHEY and CDR2 SMNVEV (reference sequence). The CDR3 is made up of 12 amino acids.

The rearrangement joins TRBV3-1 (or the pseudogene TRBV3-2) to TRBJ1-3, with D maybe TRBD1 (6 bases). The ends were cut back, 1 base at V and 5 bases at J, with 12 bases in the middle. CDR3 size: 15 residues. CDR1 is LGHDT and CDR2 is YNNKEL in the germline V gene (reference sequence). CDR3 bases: TGTGCCAGCAGCCAAGTTTTGGGGGCAAGAAACACCATATATTTT. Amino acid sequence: CASSQVLGARNTIYF.

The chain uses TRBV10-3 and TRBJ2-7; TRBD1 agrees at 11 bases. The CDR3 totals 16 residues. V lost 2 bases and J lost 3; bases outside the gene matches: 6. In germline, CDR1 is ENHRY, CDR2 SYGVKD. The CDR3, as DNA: TGTGCCATCAGTGAGACCGGGACAGGGGGGATCTACGAGCAGTACTTC. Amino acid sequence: CAISETGTGGIYEQYF.

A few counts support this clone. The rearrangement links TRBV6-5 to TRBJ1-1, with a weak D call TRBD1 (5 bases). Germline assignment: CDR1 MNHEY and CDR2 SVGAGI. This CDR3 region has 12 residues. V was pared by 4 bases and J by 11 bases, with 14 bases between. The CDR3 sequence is CASSLRGGEAFF. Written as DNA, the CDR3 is TGTGCCAGCAGTTTGAGGGGCGGGGAGGCTTTCTTT.

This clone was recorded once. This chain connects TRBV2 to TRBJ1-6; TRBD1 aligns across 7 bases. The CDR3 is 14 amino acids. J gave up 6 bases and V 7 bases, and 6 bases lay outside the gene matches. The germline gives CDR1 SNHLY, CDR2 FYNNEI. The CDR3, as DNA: TGTGCCAGCAAGGGGACAGTGGTTAATTCACCCCTCCACTTT. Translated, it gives CASKGTVVNSPLHF.

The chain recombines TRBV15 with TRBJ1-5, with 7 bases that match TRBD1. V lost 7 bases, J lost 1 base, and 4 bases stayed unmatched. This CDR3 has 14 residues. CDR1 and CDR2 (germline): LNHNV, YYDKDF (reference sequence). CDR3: CATNRDRSNQPQHF. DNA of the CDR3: TGTGCCACCAATCGGGACAGAAGCAATCAGCCCCAGCATTTT.

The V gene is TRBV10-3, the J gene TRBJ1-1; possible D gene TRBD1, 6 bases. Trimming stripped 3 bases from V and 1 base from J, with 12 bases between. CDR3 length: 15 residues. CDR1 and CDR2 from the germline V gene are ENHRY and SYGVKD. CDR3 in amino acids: CAISDRGGGNTEAFF. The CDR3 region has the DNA TGTGCCATCAGTGACCGGGGAGGGGGGAACACTGAAGCTTTCTTT.

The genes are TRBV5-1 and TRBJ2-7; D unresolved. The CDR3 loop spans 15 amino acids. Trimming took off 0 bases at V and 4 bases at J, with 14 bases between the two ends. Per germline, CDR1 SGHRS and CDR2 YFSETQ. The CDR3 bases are TGCGCCAGCAGCTTGGAAGGCTTTCGGAGTTACGAGCAGTACTTC. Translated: CASSLEGFRSYEQYF.

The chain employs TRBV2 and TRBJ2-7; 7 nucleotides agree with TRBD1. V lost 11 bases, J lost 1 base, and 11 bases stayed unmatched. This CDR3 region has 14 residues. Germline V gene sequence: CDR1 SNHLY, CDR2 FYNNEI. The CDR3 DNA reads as TGTGCCGTATCATCTAGGGGGCCGTCCTACGAGCAGTACTTC. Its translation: CAVSSRGPSYEQYF.

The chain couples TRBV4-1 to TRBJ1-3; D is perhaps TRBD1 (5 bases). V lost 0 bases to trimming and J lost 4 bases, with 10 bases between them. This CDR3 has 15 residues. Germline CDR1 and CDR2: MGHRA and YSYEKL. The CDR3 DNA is TGCGCCAGCAGCCAAGAAGCGGGGGAGGGAAACACCATATATTTT. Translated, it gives CASSQEAGEGNTIYF.

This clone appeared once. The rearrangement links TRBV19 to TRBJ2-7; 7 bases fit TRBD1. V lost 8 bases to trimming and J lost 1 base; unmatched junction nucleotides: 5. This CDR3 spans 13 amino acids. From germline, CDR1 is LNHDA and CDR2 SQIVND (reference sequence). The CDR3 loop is CASEATGSYEQYF. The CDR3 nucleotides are TGTGCCAGTGAAGCGACAGGGTCCTACGAGCAGTACTTC.

This chain's CDR3 is CASSPGSGELFF. As DNA, the CDR3 is TGTGCCAGCAGCCCAGGCTCCGGGGAGCTGTTTTTT. This sequence joins TRBV13 and TRBJ2-2; D is ambiguous. Germline CDR1 and CDR2: PRHDT and FYEKMQ (reference sequence). V was cut by 5 bases and J by 6 bases, with 7 bases left in between. CDR3 length: 12 amino acids.

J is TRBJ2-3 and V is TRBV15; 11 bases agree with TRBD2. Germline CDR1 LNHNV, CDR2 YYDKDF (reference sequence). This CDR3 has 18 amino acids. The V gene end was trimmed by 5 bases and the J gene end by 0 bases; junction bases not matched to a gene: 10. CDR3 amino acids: CATSGGLAADRSTDTQYF. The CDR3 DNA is TGTGCCACCAGCGGGGGACTAGCGGCGGACCGTAGCACAGATACGCAGTATTTT.

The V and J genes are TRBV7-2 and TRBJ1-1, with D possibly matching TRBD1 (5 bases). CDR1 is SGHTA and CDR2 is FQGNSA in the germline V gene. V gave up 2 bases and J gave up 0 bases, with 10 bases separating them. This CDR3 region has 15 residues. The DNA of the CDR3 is TGTGCCAGCAGCTTATCTGGGGGGATGAACACTGAAGCTTTCTTT. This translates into CASSLSGGMNTEAFF.

The CDR3 here is CASRQTGVTDTQYF. Written as DNA, the CDR3 is TGTGCCAGCAGACAGACAGGGGTCACAGATACGCAGTATTTT. The rearrangement uses TRBV6-5 and TRBJ2-3; 8 bases fit TRBD1. Per the germline V gene, CDR1 is MNHEY and CDR2 is SVGAGI. V was pared by 6 bases and J by 2 bases, with 4 bases of the junction left unmatched. The CDR3 loop spans 14 amino acids.

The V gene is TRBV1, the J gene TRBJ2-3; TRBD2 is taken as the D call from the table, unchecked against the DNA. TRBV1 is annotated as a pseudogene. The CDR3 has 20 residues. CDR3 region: CTSSQNPAVLAGRYTDTQYF. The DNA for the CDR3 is TGCACCAGCAGCCAAAACCCGGCAGTCCTAGCGGGAAGATACACAGATACGCAGTATTTT.

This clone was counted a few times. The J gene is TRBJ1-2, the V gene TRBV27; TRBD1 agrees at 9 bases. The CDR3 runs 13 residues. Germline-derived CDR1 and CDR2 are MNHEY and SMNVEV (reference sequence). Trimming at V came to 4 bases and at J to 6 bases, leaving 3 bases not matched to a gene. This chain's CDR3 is CASSSRTGDGYTF. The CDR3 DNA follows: TGTGCCAGCAGTTCCAGGACAGGGGATGGCTACACCTTC.

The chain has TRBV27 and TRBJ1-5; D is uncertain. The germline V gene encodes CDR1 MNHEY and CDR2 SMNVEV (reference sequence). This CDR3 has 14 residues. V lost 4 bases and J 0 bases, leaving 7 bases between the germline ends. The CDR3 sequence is CASSYRNSNQPQHF. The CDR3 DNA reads TGTGCCAGCAGTTACAGAAATAGCAATCAGCCCCAGCATTTT.

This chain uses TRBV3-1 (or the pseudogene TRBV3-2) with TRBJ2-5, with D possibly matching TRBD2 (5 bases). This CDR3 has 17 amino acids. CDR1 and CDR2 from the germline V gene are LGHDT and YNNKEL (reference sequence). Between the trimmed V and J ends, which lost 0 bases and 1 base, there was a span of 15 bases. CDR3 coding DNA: TGTGCCAGCAGCCAAGATTATCGGGGAGCCCCCCAAGAGACCCAGTACTTC. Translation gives CASSQDYRGAPQETQYF.

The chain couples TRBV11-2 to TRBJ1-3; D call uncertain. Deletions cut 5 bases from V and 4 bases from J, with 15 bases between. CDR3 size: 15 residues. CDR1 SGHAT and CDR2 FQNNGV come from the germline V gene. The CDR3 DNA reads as TGTGCCAGCAGCCAAGGGAGCAGGTGGGGAAACACCATATATTTT. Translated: CASSQGSRWGNTIYF.

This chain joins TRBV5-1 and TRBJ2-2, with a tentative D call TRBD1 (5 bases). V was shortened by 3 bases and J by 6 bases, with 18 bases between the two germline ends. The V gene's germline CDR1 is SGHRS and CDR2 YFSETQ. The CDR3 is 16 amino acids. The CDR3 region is CASSWIRGTVSGELFF. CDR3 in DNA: TGCGCCAGCAGCTGGATAAGGGGTACGGTTTCCGGGGAGCTGTTTTTT.

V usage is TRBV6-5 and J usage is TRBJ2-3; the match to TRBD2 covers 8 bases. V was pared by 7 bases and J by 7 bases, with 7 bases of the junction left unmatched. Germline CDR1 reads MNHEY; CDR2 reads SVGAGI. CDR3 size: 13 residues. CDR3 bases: TGTGCCAGCACCCGGGGGGGCCTGAATACGCAGTATTTT. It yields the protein CASTRGGLNTQYF.

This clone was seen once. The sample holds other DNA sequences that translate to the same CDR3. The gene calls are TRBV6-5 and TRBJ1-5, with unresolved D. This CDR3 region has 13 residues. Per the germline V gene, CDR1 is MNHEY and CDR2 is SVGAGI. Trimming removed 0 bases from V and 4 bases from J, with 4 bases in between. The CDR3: CASSYSQNQPQHF. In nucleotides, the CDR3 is TGTGCCAGCAGTTACTCGCAGAATCAGCCCCAGCATTTT.

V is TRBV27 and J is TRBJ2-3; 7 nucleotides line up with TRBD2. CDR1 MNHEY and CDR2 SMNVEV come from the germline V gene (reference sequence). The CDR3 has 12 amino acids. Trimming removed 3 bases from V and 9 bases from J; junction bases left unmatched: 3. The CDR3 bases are TGTGCCAGCAGTTTGGCCGGGGGGACGCAGTATTTT. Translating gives CASSLAGGTQYF.

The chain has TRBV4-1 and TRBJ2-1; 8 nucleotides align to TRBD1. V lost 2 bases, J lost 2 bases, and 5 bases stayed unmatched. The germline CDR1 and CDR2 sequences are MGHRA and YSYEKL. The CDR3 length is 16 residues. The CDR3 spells CASSQPQGATYNEQFF. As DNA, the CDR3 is TGCGCCAGCAGCCAACCCCAGGGGGCTACCTACAATGAGCAGTTCTTC.

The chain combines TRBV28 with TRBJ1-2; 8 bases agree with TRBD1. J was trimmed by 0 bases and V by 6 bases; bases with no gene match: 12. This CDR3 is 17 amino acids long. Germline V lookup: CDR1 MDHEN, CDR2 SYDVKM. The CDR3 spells CASRRADRGLSNYGYTF. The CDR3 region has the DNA TGTGCCAGCAGGCGCGCCGACAGGGGACTTTCTAACTATGGCTACACCTTC.

CDR3 protein: CASSRDWLAYEQYF. In DNA form, the CDR3 reads TGTGCCAGCAGCCGCGACTGGCTAGCCTACGAGCAGTACTTC. This chain uses TRBV3-1 (or the pseudogene TRBV3-2) with TRBJ2-7; D is ambiguous. This CDR3 is 14 amino acids long. V was trimmed by 4 bases and J by 2 bases, leaving 12 bases between them. The V gene's germline CDR1 is LGHDT and CDR2 YNNKEL (reference sequence).

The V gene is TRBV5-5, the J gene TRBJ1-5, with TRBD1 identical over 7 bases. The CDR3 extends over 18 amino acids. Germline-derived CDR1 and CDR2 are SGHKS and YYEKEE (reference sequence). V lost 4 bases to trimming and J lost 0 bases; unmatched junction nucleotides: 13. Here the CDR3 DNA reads TGTGCCAGCAGCGGGGGACAGAAGCAGGGTCATAGCAATCAGCCCCAGCATTTT. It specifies CASSGGQKQGHSNQPQHF.

The CDR3 sequence is CAGTGTVNTEAFF. The CDR3, as DNA: TGTGCCGGCACCGGGACAGTGAACACTGAAGCTTTCTTT. The chain employs TRBV6-1 and TRBJ1-1; 7 bases are a match to TRBD1. With V trimmed by 11 bases and J by 0 bases, 6 bases remained unmatched. CDR3 length equals 13 residues. The germline V gene encodes CDR1 MNHNS and CDR2 SASEGT.

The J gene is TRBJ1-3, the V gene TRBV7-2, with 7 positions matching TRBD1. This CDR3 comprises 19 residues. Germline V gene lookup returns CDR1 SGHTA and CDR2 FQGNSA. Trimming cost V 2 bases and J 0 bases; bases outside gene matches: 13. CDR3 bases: TGTGCCAGCAGCTTATTTGTGGGGGTAGACAGGGTCTCTGGAAACACCATATATTTT. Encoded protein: CASSLFVGVDRVSGNTIYF. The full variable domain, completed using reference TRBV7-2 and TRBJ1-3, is GAGVSQSPSNKVTEKGKDVELRCDPISGHTALYWYRQSLGQGLEFLIYFQGNSAPDKSGLPSDRFSAERTGGSVSTLTIQRTQQEDSAVYLCASSLFVGVDRVSGNTIYFGEGSWLTVV.

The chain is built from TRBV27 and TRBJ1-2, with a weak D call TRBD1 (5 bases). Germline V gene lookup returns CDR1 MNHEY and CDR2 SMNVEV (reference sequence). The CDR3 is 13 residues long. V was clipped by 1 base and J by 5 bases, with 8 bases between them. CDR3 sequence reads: CASSLFRGYGYTF. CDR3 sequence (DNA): TGTGCCAGCAGTTTATTTCGGGGGTATGGCTACACCTTC.